This T cell receptor beta chain was sequenced for a study of CD8+ T cells in alopecia areata. Study-level background: Treated patients received oral tofacitinib, 5 to 10 mg twice daily.

RNA, once extracted, was reverse transcribed into cDNA for use as the sequencing template. The data were produced by immunoSEQ multiplex PCR, yet TCRdb's version contains in-frame clones alone and is incomplete. The sample lists about 140,000 clones, around 87% seen once, with around 13% in the top ten. CDR1 and CDR2 from the germline V gene are SQVTM and ANQGSEA. The V and J ends lost 7 bases and 1 base respectively, with 8 bases between them. CDR3 size: 12 residues. Study-level findings and limits: TCR sharing was clearer in mice than between patients, perhaps partly owing to patient HLA diversity. Normal skin contains resident alphabeta T cells, and these are also sequenced in scalp samples.

Concerning this clone itself: As yet, its antigen is unknown.

Treatment indicated: oral pan-JAK inhibitor, 5-10 mg twice daily. Peripheral blood and lesional scalp punch biopsies were taken from alopecia areata patients. The V and J genes are TRBV29-1 and TRBJ2-1, with no clear D. Specimen: CD8+ T cells sorted from blood, collected at week 4, from a patient treated with tofacitinib. The receptor's source is a human donor with alopecia areata. The CDR3 DNA follows: TGCAGCGGAATAGAATCCTACAATGAGCAGTTCTTC. Translated, it gives CSGIESYNEQFF.